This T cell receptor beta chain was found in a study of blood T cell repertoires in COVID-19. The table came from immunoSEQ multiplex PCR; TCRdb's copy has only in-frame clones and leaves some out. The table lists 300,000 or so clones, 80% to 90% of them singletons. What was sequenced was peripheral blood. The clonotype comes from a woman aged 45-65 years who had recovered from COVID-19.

The CDR3 sequence: CASSPGTGSDTQYF. CDR3 DNA sequence: TGTGCCAGCAGTCCCGGGACAGGGTCCGATACGCAGTATTTT. The chain employs TRBV4-2 and TRBJ2-3; 9 bases agree with TRBD1. In germline, CDR1 is LGHNA, CDR2 YNFKEQ. Unmatched junction bases numbered 7, after V lost 6 bases and J lost 6 bases. This CDR3 has 14 amino acids.